Listed below are T cell receptor beta chains from one sample, sequenced in a study of blood T cells in healthy people across ages. TCRdb re-derived calls from the 5' RACE reads in MiXCR, one entry per CDR3 protein. Among 800,000 to 950,000 distinct CDR3 sequences, roughly 50% were seen once, and the ten largest hold around an eighth. Source material: blood. These receptors came from a man aged 25 to 40 in good health. The CDR3 runs from the conserved cysteine through the conserved F or W. The D gene is left open where the match is weak. Size tells how often a clone was seen (once, few, many) or the class of an expanded clone, and some rows leave it out.

len	abundance	d_gene	v_gene	j_gene	CDR3aa	CDR3nt
15	once	.	TRBV29-1	TRBJ2-6	CSVLSGVAGANVLTF	TGCAGCGTTCTTTCCGGGGTAGCTGGGGCCAACGTCCTGACTTTC
16	.	TRBD2	TRBV7-3	TRBJ2-1	CASSLIGGGTVYEQFF	TGTGCCAGCAGCTTAATTGGCGGGGGAACGGTATATGAGCAGTTCTTC
17	.	TRBD2	TRBV7-9	TRBJ2-3	CASSSILAGALTDTQYF	TGTGCCAGCAGCTCGATTCTAGCGGGGGCCCTCACAGATACGCAGTATTTT
13	.	TRBD1	TRBV12-3/TRBV12-4	TRBJ2-1	CASNGGRGHEQFF	TGTGCCAGCAATGGGGGCAGGGGGCACGAGCAGTTCTTC
15	.	TRBD1	TRBV24-1	TRBJ1-5	CATSAGGQGNQPQHF	TGTGCCACCAGTGCGGGGGGACAGGGCAATCAGCCCCAGCATTTT
18	.	.	TRBV7-9	TRBJ1-4	CASSLVVLQGGSNEKLFF	TGTGCCAGCAGCTTAGTGGTCCTGCAGGGAGGATCTAATGAAAAACTGTTTTTT
14	.	TRBD1	TRBV20-1	TRBJ2-7	CSADPGQISYEQYF	TGCAGTGCGGATCCGGGACAGATCTCCTACGAGCAGTACTTC
16	few	.	TRBV5-6	TRBJ2-2	CASSLEGTRETGELFF	TGTGCCAGCAGCTTGGAGGGGACACGAGAAACCGGGGAGCTGTTTTTT
13	.	.	TRBV6-5	TRBJ2-3	CASSHDNTDTQYF	TGTGCCAGCAGTCACGACAACACAGATACGCAGTATTTT
14	.	.	TRBV11-2	TRBJ2-7	CASSLDTGLYEQYF	TGTGCCAGCAGCTTAGATACAGGGCTCTACGAGCAGTACTTC
16	few	.	TRBV3-1	TRBJ1-2	CASSPYRVLVNYGYTF	TGTGCCAGCAGCCCTTACCGGGTCCTCGTCAACTATGGCTACACCTTC
18	.	TRBD2	TRBV9	TRBJ2-5	CASSVSAGVWRTKETQYF	TGTGCCAGCAGCGTCAGCGCGGGAGTATGGCGGACAAAAGAGACCCAGTACTTC
17	.	TRBD1	TRBV6-2/TRBV6-3	TRBJ1-2	CASSTARDRGASGGYTF	TGTGCCAGCAGCACCGCTCGGGACAGGGGAGCCTCGGGTGGCTACACCTTC
15	.	.	TRBV4-3	TRBJ2-7	CASSQGPSGVGEQYF	TGCGCCAGCAGCCAAGGTCCGTCAGGGGTTGGCGAGCAGTACTTC
18	.	.	TRBV4-1	TRBJ1-4	CASTTTQGGTATNEKLFF	TGCGCCAGCACCACAACACAGGGCGGAACTGCAACTAATGAAAAACTGTTTTTT
14	.	TRBD2	TRBV28	TRBJ2-7	CASSSAGLDYEQYF	TGTGCCAGCAGTTCAGCGGGGCTCGACTACGAGCAGTACTTC
13	few	.	TRBV12-3/TRBV12-4	TRBJ1-1	CASSWGENTEAFF	TGTGCCAGCAGCTGGGGGGAGAACACTGAAGCTTTCTTT
16	.	TRBD2	TRBV20-1	TRBJ2-2	CSASGTSGLNTGELFF	TGCAGTGCCTCCGGGACTAGCGGTCTGAACACCGGGGAGCTGTTTTTT
13	.	.	TRBV3-1	TRBJ2-1	CASSQDSGLGQFF	TGTGCCAGCAGCCAGGATTCGGGGTTAGGGCAGTTCTTC
14	.	.	TRBV27	TRBJ2-7	CASRPVGGNYEQYF	TGTGCCAGCAGACCTGTAGGGGGGAACTACGAGCAGTACTTC
15	.	.	TRBV5-1	TRBJ2-5	CASSANAGSQETQYF	TGCGCCAGCAGCGCCAATGCGGGATCCCAAGAGACCCAGTACTTC
14	few	TRBD2	TRBV9	TRBJ2-7	CASSVSGGPYEQYF	TGTGCCAGCAGCGTTAGCGGGGGGCCCTACGAGCAGTACTTC
12	.	.	TRBV5-1	TRBJ1-2	CASSLENYGCTF	TGCGCCAGCAGTCTAGAGAACTATGGCTGCACCTTC
15	few	TRBD2	TRBV6-2/TRBV6-3	TRBJ2-1	CASSYGLAGNNEQFF	TGTGCCAGCAGTTACGGGCTAGCGGGGAACAATGAGCAGTTCTTC
13	few	.	TRBV6-2/TRBV6-3	TRBJ2-3	CASKRTSTDTQYF	TGTGCCAGCAAGCGGACTAGCACAGATACGCAGTATTTT